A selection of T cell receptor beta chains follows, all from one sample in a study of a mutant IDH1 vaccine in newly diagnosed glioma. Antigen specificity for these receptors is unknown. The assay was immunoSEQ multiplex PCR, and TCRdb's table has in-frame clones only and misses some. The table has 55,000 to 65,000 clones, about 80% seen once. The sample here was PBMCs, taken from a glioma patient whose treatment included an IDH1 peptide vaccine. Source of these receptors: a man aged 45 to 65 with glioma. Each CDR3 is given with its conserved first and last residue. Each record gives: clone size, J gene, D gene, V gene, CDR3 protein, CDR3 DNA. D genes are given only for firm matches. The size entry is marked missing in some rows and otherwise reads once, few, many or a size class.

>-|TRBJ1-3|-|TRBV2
CASSLDTSSGNTIYF
TGTGCCAGCAGCCTCGACACGAGCTCTGGAAACACCATATATTTT
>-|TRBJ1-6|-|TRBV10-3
CAISEFGGGSGSPLHF
TGTGCCATCAGTGAGTTTGGGGGGGGGTCAGGATCACCCCTCCACTTT
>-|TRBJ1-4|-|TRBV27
CASSPFPTNEKLFF
TGTGCCAGCAGCCCTTTTCCGACTAATGAAAAACTGTTTTTT
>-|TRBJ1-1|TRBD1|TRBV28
CASRSGQGRAEAFF
TGTGCCAGCAGATCGGGACAGGGACGGGCTGAAGCTTTCTTT
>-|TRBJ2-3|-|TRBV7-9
CASSLGTDTDTQYF
TGTGCCAGCAGCTTAGGAACCGACACAGATACGCAGTATTTT
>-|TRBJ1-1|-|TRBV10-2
CASMGTMNTEAFF
TGCGCCAGCATGGGGACAATGAACACTGAAGCTTTCTTT
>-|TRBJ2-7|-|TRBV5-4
CASSLWTVYEQYF
TGTGCCAGCAGCCTCTGGACGGTCTACGAGCAGTACTTC
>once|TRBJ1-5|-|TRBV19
CASNVRGRGNQPQHF
TGTGCCAGTAACGTAAGGGGAAGGGGCAATCAGCCCCAGCATTTT
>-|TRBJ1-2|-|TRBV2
CASSERVDYGYTF
TGTGCCAGCAGTGAAAGGGTGGACTATGGCTACACCTTC
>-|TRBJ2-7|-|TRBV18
CASSPITTQGKAEQYF
TGTGCCAGCTCACCAATCACGACACAGGGCAAGGCCGAGCAGTACTTC
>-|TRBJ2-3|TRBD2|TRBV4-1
CASSQDTSGGSRTDTQYF
TGCGCCAGCAGCCAAGATACTAGCGGGGGGTCACGCACAGATACGCAGTATTTT
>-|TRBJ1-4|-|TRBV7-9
CASSHRDKNEKLFF
TGTGCCAGCAGCCACCGGGACAAAAATGAAAAACTGTTTTTT
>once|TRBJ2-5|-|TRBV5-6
CASSLVGRGGETQYF
TGTGCCAGCAGCTTGGTTGGCAGGGGAGGGGAGACCCAGTACTTC
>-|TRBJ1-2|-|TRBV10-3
CAISDWGGAGNYGYTF
TGTGCCATCAGTGATTGGGGGGGAGCAGGGAACTATGGCTACACCTTC
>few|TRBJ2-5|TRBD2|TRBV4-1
CASSPSGASGETQYF
TGCGCCAGCAGCCCCTCGGGGGCTAGCGGGGAGACCCAGTACTTC
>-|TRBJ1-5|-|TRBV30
CAWSGAGGNQPQHF
TGTGCCTGGAGCGGAGCAGGGGGCAATCAGCCCCAGCATTTT
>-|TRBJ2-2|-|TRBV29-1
CSVVLRLRDGSGTGELFF
TGCAGCGTTGTCCTCCGCCTAAGGGACGGTAGTGGGACCGGGGAGCTGTTTTTT
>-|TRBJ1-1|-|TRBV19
CASSIPAFGDTEAFF
TGTGCCAGTAGTATCCCGGCTTTTGGGGACACTGAAGCTTTCTTT
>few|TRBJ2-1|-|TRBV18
CASSLTDGNEQFF
TGTGCCAGCTCACTTACGGACGGAAATGAGCAGTTCTTC
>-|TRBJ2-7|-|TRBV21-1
CASTLKVEDGYEQYF
TGTGCCAGCACCCTCAAGGTAGAGGACGGCTACGAGCAGTACTTC
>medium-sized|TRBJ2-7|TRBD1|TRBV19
CASSIHPRTGTTYEQYF
TGTGCCAGTAGTATTCACCCCCGGACAGGGACGACCTACGAGCAGTACTTC
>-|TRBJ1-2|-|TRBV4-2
CASSQANRDYGYTF
TGTGCCAGCAGCCAAGCAAACAGGGACTATGGCTACACCTTC
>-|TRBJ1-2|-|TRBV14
CASSQGAGNYGYTF
TGTGCCAGCAGCCAAGGGGCCGGTAACTATGGCTACACCTTC
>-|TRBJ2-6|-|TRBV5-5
CASIAQSRANVLTF
TGTGCCAGCATCGCACAAAGTCGGGCCAACGTCCTGACTTTC
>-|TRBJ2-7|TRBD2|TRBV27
CASGLAGAVYEQYF
TGTGCCAGCGGACTAGCGGGGGCCGTCTACGAGCAGTACTTC